This T cell receptor (beta chain) was observed in a study of T cell repertoires in cytomegalovirus infection. About the study: Recently identified HLA-C-restricted CMV epitopes were among the peptides used.

There are 16 residues in the CDR3. CDR1 is SGHTA, CDR2 FQGNSA, per germline. V lost 2 bases to trimming and J lost 0 bases; unmatched junction nucleotides: 5. The table lists this clonotype with many counts. Its antigen is not identified. Findings and caveats of the study: The response measured ex vivo was dominated by TCR beta clonotypes (HLA-C-restricted and CMV-specific).

In TCRdb, the reads were re-called with MiXCR into one record per CDR3 protein. The sample holds 300,000 to 400,000 distinct CDR3 sequences, around 25% seen once. The input for sequencing was cultured PBMCs, taken from culture after CMV antigen stimulation. The chain carries TRBV7-2 and TRBJ2-7, with TRBD1 identical over 9 bases. This clonotype was obtained from a human donor in good health (CMV status not recorded). Some clones in this sample may be carry-over from other donors' samples. CDR3 coding DNA: TGTGCCAGCAGCTTAAGCGGGACAGGGAGCTCCTACGAGCAGTACTTC. Amino acid sequence: CASSLSGTGSSYEQYF.